Detailed here is one T cell receptor (beta chain). Its specificity is unknown. This record comes from a study of CXCR3-negative and CXCR3-positive naive CD8 T cells. Study summary: Per library, roughly 1.4 +/- 0.3 million reads; approximately 150 million TRB reads overall.

The V gene's germline CDR1 is KGHDR and CDR2 SFDVKD. This CDR3 contains 20 residues. Libraries were UMI-labeled 5' RACE TRB cDNA. Reprocessing the 5' RACE reads, TCRdb reports a single entry for every CDR3 protein and omits DNA. The sample totals about 110,000 distinct CDR3 sequences; its top ten clones hold 0.35% to 0.4%. Study-level findings and limits: Unlike memory cells, which differed, naive CXCR3-negative and CXCR3-positive cells had similar TRBV-TRBJ usage. Relative to CXCR3-negative naive cells, CXCR3-positive naive cells had more hydrophobic TRB CDR3s. Diversity ran similarly high across both naive subsets but far lower in memory CD8+ cells.

The rearrangement uses TRBV24-1 and TRBJ2-1; the TCRdb call, TRBD2, lacks DNA for checking. The sequenced sample was naive CXCR3+ CD8+ T cells from blood. This sample's subset: CD45RO-CCR7+CD27+CD95- naive CD8+ T cells expressing CXCR3 (TNR3+). The TCR originated in a human donor in good health. Some clones in this sample may be carry-over from other donors' samples. The CDR3 reads CATSDSKTVSGGPYYNEQFF.